A single sample is the source of the 11 T cell receptor beta chains below, sequenced in a study of OX40 agonist ivuxolimab in advanced cancers. Sequencing used immunoSEQ multiplex PCR; TCRdb keeps in-frame clones, though not all of them. The repertoire holds some 66,000 clones, roughly 85% seen once, with approximately 0.78% in the top ten. The sequenced sample was CD4+ or CD8+ T cells sorted from blood, obtained in a trial of the OX40 agonist ivuxolimab. The receptor set was obtained from an adult with an advanced solid tumor such as melanoma, head and neck, liver or kidney cancer.

A remark on this clone: The same CDR3 is also encoded by other DNA sequences in this sample. The chain employs TRBV7-2 and TRBJ1-1, with a tentative D call TRBD1 (5 bases). CDR3 length: 14 residues. In germline, CDR1 is SGHTA, CDR2 FQGNSA. V was trimmed by 1 base and J by 1 base, leaving 7 bases between them. This CDR3 reads CASSLVGGNTEAFF. CDR3 DNA: TGTGCCAGCAGCTTAGTCGGGGGGAACACTGAAGCTTTCTTT.

This clone was seen once. The rearrangement links TRBV11-3 to TRBJ2-1, with TRBD1 matching over 11 bases. V dropped 1 base and J dropped 3; count of bases not matched to a gene: 2. Germline loops: CDR1 SGHNT, CDR2 YENEEA. The CDR3 is 16 residues long. CDR3 nucleotides: TGTGCCAGCAGCTTAGCCGGGACAGGGGGCTACAATGAGCAGTTCTTC. Residues: CASSLAGTGGYNEQFF.

This chain connects TRBV10-3 to TRBJ1-5, with D possibly matching TRBD1 (5 bases). Germline CDR1 reads ENHRY; CDR2 reads SYGVKD. V lost 2 bases and J 7 bases, leaving 18 bases between the germline ends. CDR3 length: 16 residues. CDR3 nucleotides: TGTGCCATCAGTGAGCCCAGGGTCCAGGGAGGACAGCCCCAGCATTTT. As protein: CAISEPRVQGGQPQHF.

This chain links TRBV21-1 with TRBJ2-7. TRBV21-1 is deemed a pseudogene. CDR3 size: 14 residues. CDR3 coding DNA: TGTGCCAGCAGCCGCTCTAGGGCCTACTACGAGCAGTACTTC. Its translation is CASSRSRAYYEQYF.

The V and J genes are TRBV9 and TRBJ2-5; 10 bases fit TRBD1. This CDR3 is 15 amino acids long. CDR1 SGDLS and CDR2 YYNGEE come from the germline V gene. The ends lost 3 bases at V and 5 bases at J; junction bases unmatched: 7. The CDR3 DNA sequence: TGTGCCAGCAGCGCTCCGGGACAGGGGCGGGAGACCCAGTACTTC. The encoded protein is CASSAPGQGRETQYF.

The chain joins TRBV18 to TRBJ1-3; 7 nucleotides agree with TRBD1. Germline trimming cut 3 bases from V and 0 bases from J; bases unmatched to any gene: 2. CDR3 length: 15 residues. Germline CDR1 is KGHSH and CDR2 is LQKENI. The DNA of the CDR3 is TGTGCCAGCTCACCCGGGACAGACTCTGGAAACACCATATATTTT. Residues: CASSPGTDSGNTIYF. The full variable domain, with the rest looked up from reference TRBV18 and TRBJ1-3, is NAGVMQNPRHLVRRRGQEARLRCSPMKGHSHVYWYRQLPEEGLKFMVYLQKENIIDESGMPKERFSAEFPKEGPSILRIQQVVRGDSAAYFCASSPGTDSGNTIYFGEGSWLTVV.

The chain recombines TRBV18 with TRBJ1-2; the match to TRBD1 covers 7 bases. The CDR3 contains 16 residues. Germline values: CDR1 KGHSH, CDR2 LQKENI. Trimming removed 3 bases from V and 5 bases from J; junction bases left unmatched: 12. Here the CDR3 reads CASSPATGPNGYGYTF. DNA for the CDR3: TGTGCCAGCTCACCCGCGACAGGGCCCAACGGGTATGGCTACACCTTC. Full variable domain (outside the CDR3, taken from reference TRBV18 and TRBJ1-2): NAGVMQNPRHLVRRRGQEARLRCSPMKGHSHVYWYRQLPEEGLKFMVYLQKENIIDESGMPKERFSAEFPKEGPSILRIQQVVRGDSAAYFCASSPATGPNGYGYTFGSGTRLTVV.

The chain carries TRBV7-6 and TRBJ2-3, with TRBD2 matching over 15 bases. V was pared by 5 bases and J by 4 bases, with 10 bases of the junction left unmatched. The CDR3 extends over 18 amino acids. Germline CDR1 reads SGHVS; CDR2 reads FNYEAQ. The CDR3 loop reads CASSRGTSGGWRADTQYF. The CDR3 bases are TGTGCCAGCAGCCGAGGGACTAGCGGGGGGTGGAGGGCAGATACGCAGTATTTT.

This clone was counted a single time. The chain has TRBV28 and TRBJ1-1; 8 nucleotides line up with TRBD1. The germline CDR1 and CDR2 sequences are MDHEN and SYDVKM. This CDR3 region has 13 residues. V lost 5 bases to trimming and J lost 6 bases; unmatched junction nucleotides: 5. The CDR3 DNA is TGTGCCAGCAGTCGGACAGGGACGGCTGAAGCTTTCTTT. Its translation: CASSRTGTAEAFF.

The J gene is TRBJ1-1, the V gene TRBV7-2; D is uncertain. The CDR3 loop spans 14 amino acids. The V gene's germline CDR1 is SGHTA and CDR2 FQGNSA. Trimming removed 4 bases at V and 4 bases at J, with 13 bases between. CDR3 DNA: TGTGCCAGCAGCTCAACGTCCGGGAGCACTGAAGCTTTCTTT. Translation gives CASSSTSGSTEAFF.

There are a few counts of this clone. The gene calls are TRBV19 and TRBJ2-7; D uncertain. V lost 5 bases and J 5 bases, leaving 16 bases between the germline ends. Germline CDR1 LNHDA, CDR2 SQIVND (reference sequence). The CDR3 has 14 amino acids. CDR3 in DNA: TGTGCCAGTAGTGTCAGAGGCCACCGGGACGAGCAGTACTTC. Amino acids: CASSVRGHRDEQYF.